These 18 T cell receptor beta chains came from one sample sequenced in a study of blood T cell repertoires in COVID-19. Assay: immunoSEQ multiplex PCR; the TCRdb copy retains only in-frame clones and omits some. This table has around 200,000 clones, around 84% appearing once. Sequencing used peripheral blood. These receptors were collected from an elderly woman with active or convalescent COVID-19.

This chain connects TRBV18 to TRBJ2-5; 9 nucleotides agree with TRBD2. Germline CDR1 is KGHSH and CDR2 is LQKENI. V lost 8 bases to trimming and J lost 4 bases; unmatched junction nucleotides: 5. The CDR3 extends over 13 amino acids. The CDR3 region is CASHRGRGETQYF. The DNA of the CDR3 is TGTGCCAGCCACCGCGGGAGGGGAGAGACCCAGTACTTC.

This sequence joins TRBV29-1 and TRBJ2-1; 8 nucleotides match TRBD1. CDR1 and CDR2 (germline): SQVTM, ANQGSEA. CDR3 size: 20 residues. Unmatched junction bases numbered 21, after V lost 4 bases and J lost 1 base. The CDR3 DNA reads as TGCAGCGTTGCACTACAAAGTCACAGGGGGAGGCTTGGATCCTACAATGAGCAGTTCTTC. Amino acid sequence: CSVALQSHRGRLGSYNEQFF.

The chain's CDR3 is CASSRTHRQSDNQPQHF. The CDR3 DNA reads as TGTGCCAGCAGTCGAACCCATCGACAGTCTGACAATCAGCCCCAGCATTTT. The V and J genes are TRBV6-6 and TRBJ1-5, with D possibly being TRBD1 (5 bases). CDR1 MNHNY and CDR2 SVGAGI come from the germline V gene (reference sequence). There are 17 residues in the CDR3. The germline V and J ends were trimmed by 5 bases and 3 bases, with 20 bases remaining between them.

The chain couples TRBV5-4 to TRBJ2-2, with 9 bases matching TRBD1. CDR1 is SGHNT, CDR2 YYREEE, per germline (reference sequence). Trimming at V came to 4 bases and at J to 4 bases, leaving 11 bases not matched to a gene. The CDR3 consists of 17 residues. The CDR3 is CASSPWGTGQTTGELFF. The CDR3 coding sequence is TGTGCCAGCAGCCCCTGGGGGACAGGGCAGACCACCGGGGAGCTGTTTTTT.

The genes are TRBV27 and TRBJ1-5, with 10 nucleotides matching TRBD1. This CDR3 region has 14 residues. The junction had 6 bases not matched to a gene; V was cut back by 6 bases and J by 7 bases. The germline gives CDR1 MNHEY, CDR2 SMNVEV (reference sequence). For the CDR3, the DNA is TGTGCCAGCAGGGGACAGGGGTTGGACCAGCCCCAGCATTTT. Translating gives CASRGQGLDQPQHF.

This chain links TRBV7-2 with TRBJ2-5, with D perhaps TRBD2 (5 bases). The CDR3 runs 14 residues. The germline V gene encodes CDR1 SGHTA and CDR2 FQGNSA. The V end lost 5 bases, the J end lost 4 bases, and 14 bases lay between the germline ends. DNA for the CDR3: TGTGCCAGCAGCCGCGAGCGGATCTCAGAGACCCAGTACTTC. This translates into CASSRERISETQYF.

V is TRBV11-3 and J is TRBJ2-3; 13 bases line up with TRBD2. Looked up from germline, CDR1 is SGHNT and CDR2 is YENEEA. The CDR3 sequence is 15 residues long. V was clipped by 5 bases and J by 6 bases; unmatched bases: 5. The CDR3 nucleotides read TGTGCCAGCAGCCCAGGGACTAGCGGGGAGGATACGCAGTATTTT. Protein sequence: CASSPGTSGEDTQYF.

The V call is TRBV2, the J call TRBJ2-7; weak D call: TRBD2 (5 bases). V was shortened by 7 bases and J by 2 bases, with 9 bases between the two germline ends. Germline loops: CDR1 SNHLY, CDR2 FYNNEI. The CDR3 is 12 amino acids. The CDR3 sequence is CASIRTPYEQYF. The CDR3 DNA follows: TGTGCCAGCATTAGGACTCCCTACGAGCAGTACTTC.

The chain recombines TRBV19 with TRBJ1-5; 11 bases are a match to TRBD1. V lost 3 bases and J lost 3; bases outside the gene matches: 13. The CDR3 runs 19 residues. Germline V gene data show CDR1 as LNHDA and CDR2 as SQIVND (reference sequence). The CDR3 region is CASSIRDRGYSGVNQPQHF. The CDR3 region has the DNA TGTGCCAGTAGTATCCGGGACAGGGGGTATTCTGGGGTCAATCAGCCCCAGCATTTT.

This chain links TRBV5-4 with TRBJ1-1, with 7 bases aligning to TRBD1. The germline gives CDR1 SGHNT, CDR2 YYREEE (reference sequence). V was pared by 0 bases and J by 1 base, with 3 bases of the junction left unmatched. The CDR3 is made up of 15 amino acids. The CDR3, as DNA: TGTGCCAGCAGCTTGGCCCAGGGGGGGAACACTGAAGCTTTCTTT. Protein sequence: CASSLAQGGNTEAFF.

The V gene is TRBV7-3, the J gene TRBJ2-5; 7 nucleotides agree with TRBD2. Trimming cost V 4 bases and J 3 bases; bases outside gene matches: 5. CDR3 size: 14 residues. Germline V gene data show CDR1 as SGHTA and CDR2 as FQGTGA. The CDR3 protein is CASSSAGTKETQYF. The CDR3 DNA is TGTGCCAGCAGCTCGGCCGGGACTAAAGAGACCCAGTACTTC.

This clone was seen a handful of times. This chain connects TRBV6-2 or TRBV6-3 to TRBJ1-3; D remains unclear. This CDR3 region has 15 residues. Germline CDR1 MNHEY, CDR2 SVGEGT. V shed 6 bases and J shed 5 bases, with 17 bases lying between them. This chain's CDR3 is CASSRPPGARNTIYF. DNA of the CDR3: TGTGCCAGCAGCCGCCCTCCGGGAGCCCGAAACACCATATATTTT.

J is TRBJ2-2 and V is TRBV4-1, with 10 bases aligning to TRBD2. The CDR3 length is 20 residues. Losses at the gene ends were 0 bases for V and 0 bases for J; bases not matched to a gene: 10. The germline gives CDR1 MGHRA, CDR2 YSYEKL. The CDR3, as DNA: TGCGCCAGCAGCCAAGATGCCGGGGGACTAGCGACGGCGAACACCGGGGAGCTGTTTTTT. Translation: CASSQDAGGLATANTGELFF.

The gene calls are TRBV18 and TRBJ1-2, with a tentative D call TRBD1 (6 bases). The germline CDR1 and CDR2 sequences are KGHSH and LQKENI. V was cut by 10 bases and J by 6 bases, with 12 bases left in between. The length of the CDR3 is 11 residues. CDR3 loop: CANRQVDGYTF. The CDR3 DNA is TGTGCCAACAGACAGGTGGATGGCTACACCTTC.

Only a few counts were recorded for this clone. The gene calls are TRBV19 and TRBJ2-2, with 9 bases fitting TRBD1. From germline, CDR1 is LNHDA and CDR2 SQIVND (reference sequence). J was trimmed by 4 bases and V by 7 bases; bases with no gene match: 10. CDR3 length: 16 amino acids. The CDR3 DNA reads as TGTGCCAGTACAAGGACAGGGGTAAGAGCCACCGGGGAGCTGTTTTTT. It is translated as CASTRTGVRATGELFF.

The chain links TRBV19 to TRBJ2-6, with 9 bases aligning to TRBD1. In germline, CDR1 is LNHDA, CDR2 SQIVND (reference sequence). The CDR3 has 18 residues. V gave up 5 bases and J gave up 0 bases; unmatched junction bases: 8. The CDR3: CASSPQGAYPSGANVLTF. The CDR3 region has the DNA TGTGCCAGTAGTCCACAGGGGGCTTACCCCTCTGGGGCCAACGTCCTGACTTTC.

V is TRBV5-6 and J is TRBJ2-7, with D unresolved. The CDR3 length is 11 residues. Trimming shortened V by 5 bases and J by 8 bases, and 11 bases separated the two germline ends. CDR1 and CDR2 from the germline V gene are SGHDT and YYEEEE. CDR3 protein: CASSTSTKQYF. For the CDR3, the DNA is TGTGCCAGCAGTACGTCTACGAAGCAGTACTTC. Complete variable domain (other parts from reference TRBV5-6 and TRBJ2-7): DAGVTQSPTHLIKTRGQQVTLRCSPKSGHDTVSWYQQALGQGPQFIFQYYEEEERQRGNFPDRFSGHQFPNYSSELNVNALLLGDSALYLCASSTSTKQYFGPGTRLTVT.

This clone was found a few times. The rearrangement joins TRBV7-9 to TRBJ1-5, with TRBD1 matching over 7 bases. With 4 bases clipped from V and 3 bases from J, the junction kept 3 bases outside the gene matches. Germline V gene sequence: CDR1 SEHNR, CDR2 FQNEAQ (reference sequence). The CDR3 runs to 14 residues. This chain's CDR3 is CASSSGQNNQPQHF. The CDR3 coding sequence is TGTGCCAGCAGCTCGGGACAGAACAATCAGCCCCAGCATTTT.